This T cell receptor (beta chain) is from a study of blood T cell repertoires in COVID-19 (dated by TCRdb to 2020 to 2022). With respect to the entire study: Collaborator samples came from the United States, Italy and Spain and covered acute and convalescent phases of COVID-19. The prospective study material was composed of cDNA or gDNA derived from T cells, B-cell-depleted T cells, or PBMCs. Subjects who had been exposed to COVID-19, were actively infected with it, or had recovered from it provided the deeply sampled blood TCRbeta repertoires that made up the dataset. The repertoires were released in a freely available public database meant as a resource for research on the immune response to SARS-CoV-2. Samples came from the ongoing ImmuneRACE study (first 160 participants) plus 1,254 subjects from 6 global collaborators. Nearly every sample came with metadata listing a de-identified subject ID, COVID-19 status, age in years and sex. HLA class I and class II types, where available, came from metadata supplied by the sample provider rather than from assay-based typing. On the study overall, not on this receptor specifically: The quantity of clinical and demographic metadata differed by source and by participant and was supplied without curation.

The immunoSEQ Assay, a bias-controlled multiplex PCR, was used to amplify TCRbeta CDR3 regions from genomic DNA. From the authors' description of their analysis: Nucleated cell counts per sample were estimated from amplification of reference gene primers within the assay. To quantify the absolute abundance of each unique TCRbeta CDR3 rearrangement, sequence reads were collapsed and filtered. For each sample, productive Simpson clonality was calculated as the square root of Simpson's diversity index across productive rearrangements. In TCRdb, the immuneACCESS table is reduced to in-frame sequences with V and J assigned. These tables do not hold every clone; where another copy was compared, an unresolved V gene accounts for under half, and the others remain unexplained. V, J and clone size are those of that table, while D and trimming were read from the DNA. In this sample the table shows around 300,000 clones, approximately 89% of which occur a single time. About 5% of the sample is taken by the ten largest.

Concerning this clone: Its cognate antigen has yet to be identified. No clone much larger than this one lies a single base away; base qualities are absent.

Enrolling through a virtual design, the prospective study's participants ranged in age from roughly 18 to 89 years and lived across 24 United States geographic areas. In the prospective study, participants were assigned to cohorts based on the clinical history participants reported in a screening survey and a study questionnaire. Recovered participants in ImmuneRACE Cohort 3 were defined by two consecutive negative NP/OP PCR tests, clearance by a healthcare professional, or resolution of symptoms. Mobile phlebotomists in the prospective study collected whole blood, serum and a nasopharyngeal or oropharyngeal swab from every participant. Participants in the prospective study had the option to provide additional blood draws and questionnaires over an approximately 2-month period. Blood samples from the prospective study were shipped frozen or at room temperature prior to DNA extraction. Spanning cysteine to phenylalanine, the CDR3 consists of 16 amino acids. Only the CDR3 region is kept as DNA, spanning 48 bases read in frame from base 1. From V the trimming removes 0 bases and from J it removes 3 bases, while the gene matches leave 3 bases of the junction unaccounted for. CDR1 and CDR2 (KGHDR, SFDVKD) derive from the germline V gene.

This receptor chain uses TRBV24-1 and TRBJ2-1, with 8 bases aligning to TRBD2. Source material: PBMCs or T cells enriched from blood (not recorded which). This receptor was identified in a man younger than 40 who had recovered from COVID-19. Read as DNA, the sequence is TGTGCCACCAGTGATTTGGGGCGGGGGGACTACAATGAGCAGTTCTTC. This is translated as CATSDLGRGDYNEQFF.